The 4 T cell receptor beta chains presented below share a single source sample, sequenced in a study of shared clonotypes between healthy human individuals. Repertoires were generated with immunoSEQ multiplex PCR, while TCRdb's copy carries only in-frame clones and drops some. Of 1,500,000 or so clones in the sample, roughly 96% are singletons; the top ten hold more than 0.9%. The sequencing input was naive CD4+ T cells sorted from blood. Stated subset: CD45RA+ positively selected. The receptors were sampled from a man aged 25 to 40 in good health.

This sequence joins TRBV7-9 and TRBJ2-7, with D unresolved. This CDR3 has 15 amino acids. V was trimmed by 5 bases and J by 0 bases, leaving 14 bases between them. Germline V gene data show CDR1 as SEHNR and CDR2 as FQNEAQ (reference sequence). The CDR3 protein is CASSAVAHSSYEQYF. Here the CDR3 DNA reads TGTGCCAGCAGCGCCGTGGCCCACAGCTCCTACGAGCAGTACTTC.

This chain links TRBV9 with TRBJ2-1; TRBD2 aligns across 14 bases. CDR3 length: 16 residues. Germline loops: CDR1 SGDLS, CDR2 YYNGEE. V lost 4 bases, J lost 5 bases, and 5 bases stayed unmatched. The CDR3 bases are TGTGCCAGCAGCCCGACTAGCGGGAGGGCCAACAATGAGCAGTTCTTC. This gives the protein CASSPTSGRANNEQFF.

The CDR3 loop is CASNAHRGYNEQFF. The CDR3 nucleotides read TGTGCCAGCAACGCCCACAGAGGCTACAATGAGCAGTTCTTC. The rearrangement uses TRBV2 and TRBJ2-1; D uncertain. The CDR3 contains 14 residues. In germline, CDR1 is SNHLY, CDR2 FYNNEI. Trimming removed 7 bases at V and 3 bases at J, with 13 bases between.

The chain uses TRBV6-6 and TRBJ2-7; 10 positions agree with TRBD2. This CDR3 has 14 amino acids. The germline CDR1 and CDR2 sequences are MNHNY and SVGAGI (reference sequence). V lost 6 bases, J lost 8 bases, and 10 bases stayed unmatched. CDR3 residues: CASSGTSVNRKQYF. The CDR3, as DNA: TGTGCCAGCAGCGGGACTAGCGTAAACCGGAAGCAGTACTTC.